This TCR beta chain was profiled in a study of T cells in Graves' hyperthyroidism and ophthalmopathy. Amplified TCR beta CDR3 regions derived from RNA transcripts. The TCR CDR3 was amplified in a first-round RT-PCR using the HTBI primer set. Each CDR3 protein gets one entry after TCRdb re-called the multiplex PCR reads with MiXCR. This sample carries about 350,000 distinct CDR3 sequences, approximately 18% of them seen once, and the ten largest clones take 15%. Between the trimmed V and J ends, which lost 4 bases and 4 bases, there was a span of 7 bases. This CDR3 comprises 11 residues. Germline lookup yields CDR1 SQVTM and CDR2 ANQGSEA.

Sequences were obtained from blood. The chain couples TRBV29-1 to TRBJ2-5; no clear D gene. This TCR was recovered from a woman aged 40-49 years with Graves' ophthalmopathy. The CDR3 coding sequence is TGCAGCGTTGCGTCAGGAGAGACCCAGTACTTC. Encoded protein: CSVASGETQYF.